Below are 28 T cell receptor beta chains sequenced from a single sample in a study of identical twins. Each CDR3 protein gets one entry after TCRdb re-called the 5' RACE reads with MiXCR. The sample records 350,000 to 500,000 distinct CDR3 sequences, about 18% being singletons. The sequenced sample was naive T cells sorted from blood. These receptors were collected from a middle-aged man in good health.

The sample holds many counts of this clonotype. The rearrangement uses TRBV4-3 and TRBJ1-1, with 8 nucleotides matching TRBD1. V lost 5 bases to trimming and J lost 4 bases; unmatched junction nucleotides: 3. Germline-derived CDR1 and CDR2 are LGHNA and YSLEER. This CDR3 is 13 amino acids long. The CDR3 sequence is CASSYTGGTEAFF. For the CDR3, the DNA is TGCGCCAGCAGCTACACAGGGGGCACTGAAGCTTTCTTT.

The J gene is TRBJ1-4, the V gene TRBV4-2; D not resolved. The V and J ends lost 1 base and 8 bases respectively, with 8 bases between them. Germline V gives CDR1 LGHNA, CDR2 YNFKEQ. CDR3 length equals 13 residues. CDR3 bases: TGTGCCAGCAGCCAAGGACGAGGGGAAAAACTGTTTTTT. It codes for CASSQGRGEKLFF.

The gene calls are TRBV7-6 and TRBJ2-5, with no clear D. From germline, CDR1 is SGHVS and CDR2 FNYEAQ. The V end lost 5 bases, the J end lost 9 bases, and 19 bases lay between the germline ends. The CDR3 spans 14 residues. The CDR3 DNA sequence: TGTGCCAGCAGCGTTCGACATGTTTTCTTGGCCCAGTACTTC. Residues: CASSVRHVFLAQYF.

This clonotype was detected a few times. The CDR3 DNA reads as TGTGCCACACTTCAACAGGGGAGGGGGACCCAGTACTTC. Amino acids: CATLQQGRGTQYF. This sequence joins TRBV6-6 and TRBJ2-5, with D perhaps TRBD1 or TRBD2 (7 bases each). Trimming took 10 bases from V and 7 from J, leaving 19 bases between them. The CDR3 contains 13 residues. Germline CDR1 and CDR2: MNHNY and SVGAGI (reference sequence).

This clonotype was counted only a few times. The J gene is TRBJ2-6, the V gene TRBV20-1; D gene unclear. V lost 2 bases and J lost 2, with 4 bases in between. In germline, CDR1 is DFQATT, CDR2 SNEGSKA (reference sequence). The CDR3 consists of 13 residues. The CDR3 bases are TGCAGTGCTAGAAATCCTGGGGCCAACGTCCTGACTTTC. Amino acids: CSARNPGANVLTF.

This clonotype was recorded at least ten times. The V and J genes are TRBV27 and TRBJ2-3, with unresolved D. In germline, CDR1 is MNHEY, CDR2 SMNVEV (reference sequence). V lost 1 base and J lost 2, with 7 bases in between. The CDR3 sequence is 14 residues long. As DNA, the CDR3 is TGTGCCAGCAGTTTATTAGCAACCACAGATACGCAGTATTTT. It translates to CASSLLATTDTQYF.

The genes are TRBV30 and TRBJ1-1; D call uncertain. The CDR3 is made up of 12 amino acids. Germline assignment: CDR1 GTSNPN and CDR2 SVGIG (reference sequence). Trimming took off 4 bases at V and 1 base at J, with 7 bases between the two ends. The CDR3 DNA reads as TGTGCCTGGACCCGGGGGAACACTGAAGCTTTCTTT. It encodes CAWTRGNTEAFF.

This clonotype was recorded many times. The chain has TRBV12-3 or TRBV12-4 and TRBJ2-4; D possibly corresponds to TRBD1 (5 bases). V lost 3 bases, J lost 6 bases, and 15 bases lay in between. The CDR3 spans 15 residues. CDR3 in DNA: TGTGCCAGCAGTTTCGGGCAGGGTTACGGAAACATTCAGTACTTC. Protein sequence: CASSFGQGYGNIQYF.

The V and J genes are TRBV29-1 and TRBJ2-1, with D perhaps TRBD2 (6 bases). Germline V CDR1 and CDR2: SQVTM, ANQGSEA. The CDR3 contains 16 residues. The V gene lost 6 bases and the J gene lost 0 bases, with 18 bases spanning the gap. Here the CDR3 DNA reads TGCAGCGTCGAGGGCGGGACGGATATCTCCTACAATGAGCAGTTCTTC. Its translation is CSVEGGTDISYNEQFF.

This clonotype was observed many times. The rearrangement links TRBV27 to TRBJ2-5, with TRBD1 identical over 7 bases. The V gene's germline CDR1 is MNHEY and CDR2 SMNVEV (reference sequence). V was clipped by 6 bases and J by 4 bases; unmatched bases: 5. The CDR3 is 13 residues long. CDR3 region: CASRTGVGETQYF. The CDR3 region has the DNA TGTGCCAGCAGAACAGGGGTTGGAGAGACCCAGTACTTC.

The chain joins TRBV27 to TRBJ1-1; D not certain. The CDR3 is made up of 15 amino acids. Germline loops: CDR1 MNHEY, CDR2 SMNVEV (reference sequence). V lost 7 bases, J lost 2 bases, and 17 bases lay in between. Written as DNA, the CDR3 is TGTGCCAGCACCTGCGTTGAGGTTAATAACACTGAAGCTTTCTTT. It encodes CASTCVEVNNTEAFF.

There are a few counts of this clonotype. The chain combines TRBV20-1 with TRBJ1-1; D gene ambiguous. The CDR3 is 14 amino acids. Trimming took off 1 base at V and 2 bases at J, with 11 bases between the two ends. From germline, CDR1 is DFQATT and CDR2 SNEGSKA (reference sequence). For the CDR3, the DNA is TGCAGTGCTAGAGCCTTCCAGGTAAACACTGAAGCTTTCTTT. This translates into CSARAFQVNTEAFF.

The sample holds a few counts of this clonotype. V usage is TRBV15 and J usage is TRBJ2-1; TRBD1 matches at 9 bases. The V gene end was trimmed by 0 bases and the J gene end by 7 bases; junction bases not matched to a gene: 7. In germline, CDR1 is LNHNV, CDR2 YYDKDF (reference sequence). This CDR3 has 16 residues. CDR3 nucleotide sequence: TGTGCCACCAGCAGAGAGGGACAGGGAGTAACGAATGAGCAGTTCTTC. This translates into CATSREGQGVTNEQFF. Drawing the rest from reference TRBV15 and TRBJ2-1, the complete variable domain is DAMVIQNPRYQVTQFGKPVTLSCSQTLNHNVMYWYQQKSSQAPKLLFHYYDKDFNNEADTPDNFQSRRPNTSFCFLDIRSPGLGDTAMYLCATSREGQGVTNEQFFGPGTRLTVL.

The chain recombines TRBV6-5 with TRBJ2-4; D unclear. Germline loops: CDR1 MNHEY, CDR2 SVGAGI. The CDR3 runs to 11 residues. Trimming left V 6 bases short and J 8 bases short, with 8 bases between. The CDR3 DNA sequence: TGTGCCAGCAGCCCCCCGGACATTCAGTACTTC. Protein sequence: CASSPPDIQYF.

This clonotype turned up a few times. The rearrangement links TRBV9 to TRBJ1-6; D gene uncertain. Germline CDR1 and CDR2: SGDLS and YYNGEE. This CDR3 region has 15 residues. V gave up 1 base and J gave up 8 bases, with 13 bases separating them. The CDR3 loop is CASSVSGPADSPLHF. In nucleotides, the CDR3 is TGTGCCAGCAGCGTAAGTGGACCGGCGGATTCACCCCTCCACTTT.

This clonotype has just a few counts. The genes are TRBV12-3 or TRBV12-4 and TRBJ1-2; tentatively, D is TRBD1 (6 bases). The germline V and J ends were trimmed by 5 bases and 7 bases, with 8 bases remaining between them. The CDR3 has 11 amino acids. The CDR3 loop reads CASSRGGGYTF. The CDR3 DNA follows: TGTGCCAGCAGTCGAGGGGGTGGCTACACCTTC.

This clonotype was found many times. In DNA, the CDR3 is TGTGCCAGCAGTGAGACAGGGCTTGACGAGCAGTACTTC. Its translation: CASSETGLDEQYF. V is TRBV6-1 and J is TRBJ2-7; TRBD1 matches at 7 bases. Trimming cost V 3 bases and J 5 bases; bases outside gene matches: 4. The V gene's germline CDR1 is MNHNS and CDR2 SASEGT. This CDR3 has 13 amino acids.

There are a few counts of this clonotype. The rearrangement links TRBV12-3 or TRBV12-4 to TRBJ2-2, with D perhaps assigned TRBD1 or TRBD2 (6 bases each). V was pared by 6 bases and J by 4 bases, with 12 bases between. CDR3 length equals 14 residues. DNA for the CDR3: TGTGCCAGCAGCGGGGGCAGGGTCACCGGGGAGCTGTTTTTT. Translating gives CASSGGRVTGELFF.

This clonotype was detected ten times or more. The V and J genes are TRBV7-8 and TRBJ2-1; D is perhaps TRBD1 (6 bases). V lost 2 bases, J lost 0 bases, and 11 bases lay in between. CDR3 length: 16 residues. Germline-derived CDR1 and CDR2 are SGHVS and FQNEAQ. The CDR3 sequence: CASSLSRTVSYNEQFF. In DNA form, the CDR3 reads TGTGCCAGCAGCTTATCACGGACAGTCTCCTACAATGAGCAGTTCTTC. Filled out from reference TRBV7-8 and TRBJ2-1, the complete variable domain reads GAGVSQSPRYKVAKRGQDVALRCDPISGHVSLFWYQQALGQGPEFLTYFQNEAQLDKSGLPSDRFFAERPEGSVSTLKIQRTQQEDSAVYLCASSLSRTVSYNEQFFGPGTRLTVL.

The genes are TRBV28 and TRBJ2-7, with TRBD1 matching 7 bases. J lost 7 bases, V lost 2 bases, and 2 bases had no gene match. CDR3 length equals 12 residues. Germline loops: CDR1 MDHEN, CDR2 SYDVKM. CDR3 residues: CASSLDRAEQYF. The CDR3, as DNA: TGTGCCAGCAGTTTAGACAGGGCGGAGCAGTACTTC.

This clonotype has ten or more counts. The rearrangement joins TRBV7-2 to TRBJ2-1, with unresolved D. Trimming cost V 2 bases and J 5 bases, with 10 bases left between them. The CDR3 extends over 14 amino acids. Germline V CDR1 and CDR2: SGHTA, FQGNSA. Written as DNA, the CDR3 is TGTGCCAGCAGCTTACTTGGGCGGAACAATGAGCAGTTCTTC. Translation: CASSLLGRNNEQFF.

The chain combines TRBV7-6 with TRBJ2-7; D uncertain. The CDR3 runs to 14 residues. From germline, CDR1 is SGHVS and CDR2 FNYEAQ. Between the trimmed V and J ends, which lost 0 bases and 5 bases, there was a span of 11 bases. The CDR3 reads CASSLAQGFDEQYF. Written as DNA, the CDR3 is TGTGCCAGCAGCTTAGCGCAAGGTTTTGACGAGCAGTACTTC.

V usage is TRBV27 and J usage is TRBJ2-1; 9 bases are shared with TRBD2. This CDR3 is built from 15 residues. Germline CDR1 is MNHEY and CDR2 is SMNVEV (reference sequence). With 4 bases clipped from V and 3 bases from J, the junction kept 4 bases outside the gene matches. For the CDR3, the DNA is TGTGCCAGCAGTTCGACTAGCGGAGACTACAATGAGCAGTTCTTC. This gives the protein CASSSTSGDYNEQFF.

V usage is TRBV7-3 and J usage is TRBJ2-3; 8 nucleotides agree with TRBD2. The germline V gene has CDR1 SGHTA and CDR2 FQGTGA. This CDR3 is built from 15 residues. Trimming removed 3 bases from V and 5 bases from J; junction bases left unmatched: 7. The CDR3 nucleotides read TGTGCCAGCAGCTTTGGGAGCGGGAGAGTAGATACGCAGTATTTT. This encodes CASSFGSGRVDTQYF.

The chain has TRBV11-2 and TRBJ2-1, with a tentative D call TRBD1 (5 bases). CDR1 SGHAT and CDR2 FQNNGV come from the germline V gene. The CDR3 runs to 16 residues. Between the trimmed V and J ends, which lost 5 bases and 5 bases, there was a span of 19 bases. The DNA for the CDR3 is TGTGCCAGCAGCCCAGGGTCAGGTCGTCTCCACAATGAGCAGTTCTTC. This encodes CASSPGSGRLHNEQFF.

The chain employs TRBV4-1 and TRBJ1-5; tentatively, D is TRBD1 (5 bases). This CDR3 is built from 15 residues. Germline V gene lookup returns CDR1 MGHRA and CDR2 YSYEKL. Trimming took 0 bases from V and 6 from J, leaving 12 bases between them. The CDR3 nucleotides read TGCGCCAGCAGCCAAGATCGGGGGGGAGGTCAGCCCCAGCATTTT. It encodes CASSQDRGGGQPQHF.

This clonotype was counted ten times or more. The chain is built from TRBV27 and TRBJ2-7, with D perhaps matching TRBD1 (6 bases). Deletions cut 4 bases from V and 6 bases from J, with 16 bases between. This CDR3 is 14 amino acids long. Germline V gives CDR1 MNHEY, CDR2 SMNVEV (reference sequence). The CDR3 here is CASSSLPQGSEQYF. The CDR3 coding sequence is TGTGCCAGCAGTTCCCTCCCCCAGGGGTCCGAGCAGTACTTC.

This clonotype was recorded a few times. This chain links TRBV20-1 with TRBJ2-3; 11 bases are shared with TRBD2. Unmatched junction bases numbered 9, after V lost 4 bases and J lost 6 bases. The CDR3 has 15 amino acids. Looked up from germline, CDR1 is DFQATT and CDR2 is SNEGSKA (reference sequence). The CDR3 DNA sequence: TGCAGTGCTATTTCGACTAGCGGGGAGAGGGATACGCAGTATTTT. Residues: CSAISTSGERDTQYF.